Here is one T cell receptor beta chain with its context. Its antigen remains unknown. Patients showing uncontrolled infection, other autoimmune disease, pregnancy or lactation were ineligible. TCR beta CDR3 sequences were amplified from RNA transcripts. The HTBI set primed first-round TCR CDR3 RT-PCR. TCRdb reprocessed the multiplex PCR reads via MiXCR and lists one record per CDR3 protein. This sample has hundreds of thousands of distinct CDR3 sequences; around 25% occur once, and the top ten carry under 40%. The record originates from a study of T cells in Graves' hyperthyroidism and ophthalmopathy. Study details: The blood sample was taken at first diagnosis, before treatment began.

Trimming removed 3 bases at V and 4 bases at J, with 12 bases between. CDR1 and CDR2 (germline): SQVTM, ANQGSEA. The CDR3 is 13 residues long. The study's findings and limits: Separation of ophthalmopathy from stable hyperthyroidism was achieved by a 13 V-J model. Also found in blood were most expanded thyroid clonotypes above 0.001.

What was sequenced was blood. The rearrangement uses TRBV29-1 and TRBJ2-5, with a tentative D call TRBD2 (7 bases). The receptor was derived from a woman aged 40 to 50 with Graves' ophthalmopathy. The CDR3 DNA is TGCAGCGTTGATGGGGGGGGCGCAGAGACCCAGTACTTC. It specifies CSVDGGGAETQYF. Using reference TRBV29-1 and TRBJ2-5 for the parts outside the CDR3, the full variable domain is SAVISQKPSRDICQRGTSLTIQCQVDSQVTMMFWYRQQPGQSLTLIATANQGSEATYESGFVIDKFPISRPNLTFSTLTVSNMSPEDSSIYLCSVDGGGAETQYFGPGTRLLVL.